This TCR beta chain was obtained from a study of cytomegalovirus exposure and HLA in healthy donors. An approximately 130-subject validation cohort, separate from the roughly 700-subject first cohort, supplied the donors. Using immunoSEQ multiplex PCR, the repertoire was profiled, and TCRdb retains in-frame clones only, with some absent. This table has 150,000 to 200,000 clones, about four fifths appearing once. The sequence was collected from a man under 40 in good health and CMV-seropositive. Input material: PBMCs.

Written as DNA, the CDR3 is TGTGCCAGCAGTTTAGTACAGGGTAGCACAGATACGCAGTATTTT. Encoded protein: CASSLVQGSTDTQYF. V is TRBV28 and J is TRBJ2-3; perhaps TRBD1 as D (6 bases). The germline V gene has CDR1 MDHEN and CDR2 SYDVKM. Trimming removed 2 bases at V and 0 bases at J, with 9 bases between. The CDR3 consists of 15 residues.